A selection of T cell receptor beta chains follows, all from one sample in a study of cytomegalovirus exposure and HLA in healthy donors. Method: immunoSEQ multiplex PCR; TCRdb's copy keeps in-frame clones and lacks some. The sample spans 150,000 to 200,000 clones; the ten largest clones claim approximately 0.8%. The sequenced sample was PBMCs. These receptors all stem from a young woman in good health and CMV-seropositive. The CDR3 runs from the conserved cysteine through the conserved F or W. The order of the fields is V gene, D gene, J gene, CDR3 DNA, CDR3 protein. The D gene is left open where the match is weak.

TRBV27,.,TRBJ1-5,TGTGCCAGCAGTTGGGGCGGCCGTAATCAGCCCCAGCATTTT,CASSWGGRNQPQHF
TRBV18,TRBD1,TRBJ1-5,TGTGCCAGCTCACCTCCGGGACAGGGGGCGGGTGGCAATCAGCCCCAGCATTTT,CASSPPGQGAGGNQPQHF
TRBV29-1,TRBD1,TRBJ2-7,TGCAGCGTCCAGGGACAGGGTGACGAGCAGTACTTC,CSVQGQGDEQYF
TRBV6-1,.,TRBJ1-4,TGTGCCAGCAGTAAAGAGCAGAGGCTTAATGAAAAACTGTTTTTT,CASSKEQRLNEKLFF
TRBV15,.,TRBJ2-3,TGTGCCACCAGCAGAGCTTCTGGAGGGGCAGATACGCAGTATTTT,CATSRASGGADTQYF
TRBV14,.,TRBJ2-1,TGTGCCAGCAGCCAAGATATCAACGGGATCTACAATGAGCAGTTCTTC,CASSQDINGIYNEQFF
TRBV6-6,.,TRBJ1-4,TGTGCCAGCAGTTACGCAGGGGAGGGGCTCGGTGAAAAACTGTTTTTT,CASSYAGEGLGEKLFF
TRBV15,TRBD1,TRBJ1-5,TGTGCCACCAGCACCCGGGACAGGAGCAATCAGCCCCAGCATTTT,CATSTRDRSNQPQHF
TRBV6-1,.,TRBJ2-1,TGTGCCAGCAGTGAAGCGTTGCGGGGAGACAATGAGCAGTTCTTC,CASSEALRGDNEQFF
TRBV21-1,.,TRBJ2-7,TGTGCCAGCAGCAAATGGGAGAGGAACGAGCAGTACTTC,CASSKWERNEQYF
TRBV6-5,TRBD2,TRBJ2-5,TGTGCCAGCAGCCGTAGCGGGGGCCAAGAGACCCAGTACTTC,CASSRSGGQETQYF
TRBV7-8,.,TRBJ2-1,TGTGCCAGCAGCTTCGGGAACGGGTCCTACAATGAGCAGTTCTTC,CASSFGNGSYNEQFF
TRBV18,.,TRBJ2-2,TGTGCCAGCTCACCGGGCAATTCGAACACCGGGGAGCTGTTTTTT,CASSPGNSNTGELFF
TRBV15,.,TRBJ2-3,TGTGCCACCAGCAGAGATGCGGGCAGCGGTGTCGCGCAGTATTTT,CATSRDAGSGVAQYF
TRBV5-6,.,TRBJ2-5,TGTGCCAGCAGCTTTCACAGTATGGAAGAGACCCAGTACTTC,CASSFHSMEETQYF
TRBV5-6,TRBD1,TRBJ1-3,TGTGCCAGCAGTAGAGGGACAGTGCTCTCTGGAAACACCATATATTTT,CASSRGTVLSGNTIYF
TRBV4-3,.,TRBJ1-1,TGCGCCAGCAGCCAAGATCCCGTGAACACTGAAGCTTTCTTT,CASSQDPVNTEAFF
TRBV11-3,.,TRBJ2-5,TGTGCCAGCAGCTTTTCTACCCAAGAGACCCAGTACTTC,CASSFSTQETQYF
TRBV5-6,TRBD1,TRBJ1-5,TGTGCCAGCAGCTTGTACAGGGGCCAGATCAATCAGCCCCAGCATTTT,CASSLYRGQINQPQHF
TRBV2,TRBD2,TRBJ2-5,TGTGCCAGCAGTGTGGTCCCAAGACTAGCGGGGGTCCAAGAGACCCAGTACTTC,CASSVVPRLAGVQETQYF
TRBV29-1,TRBD1,TRBJ1-1,TGCAGCGTTGGGGACAGTGGAAACACTGAAGCTTTCTTT,CSVGDSGNTEAFF
TRBV10-3,TRBD2,TRBJ2-1,TGTGCCATCAAGAATAGCGGGAGAATTGGTGAGCAGTTCTTC,CAIKNSGRIGEQFF
TRBV10-3,.,TRBJ2-1,TGTGCCATCAGTGAGTCGAGGCCTACTTTCGGTGAGCAGTTCTTC,CAISESRPTFGEQFF
TRBV10-3,.,TRBJ1-1,TGTGCCATCGGAACAGGGAGGAACACTGAAGCTTTCTTT,CAIGTGRNTEAFF
TRBV4-1,.,TRBJ2-7,TGCGCCAGCAGCCAAGGGGTAGGGGCGTACGAGCAGTACTTC,CASSQGVGAYEQYF
TRBV5-8,.,TRBJ1-3,TGTGCCAGCAGCGCCAGGCGAAACACCATATATTTT,CASSARRNTIYF
TRBV12-5,.,TRBJ1-2,TGTGCTAGTGGTTTGTGGGGGGTCAAAAAAACATTGGACTATGGCTACACCTTC,CASGLWGVKKTLDYGYTF
TRBV27,TRBD1,TRBJ2-6,TGTGCCAGCAGTTCCCACAGGGGGCTGTCTGGGGCCAACGTCCTGACTTTC,CASSSHRGLSGANVLTF
TRBV2,TRBD1,TRBJ1-5,TGTGCCAGCAGTGATTTAGGGGACAGGGTCAATCAGCCCCAGCATTTT,CASSDLGDRVNQPQHF
TRBV5-1,.,TRBJ2-5,TGCGCCAGCAGCTCTAAGAGGGAGACCCAGTACTTC,CASSSKRETQYF
TRBV29-1,TRBD1,TRBJ1-2,TGCAGCGCTGAGACAGGGGGGACTTATGGCTACACCTTC,CSAETGGTYGYTF